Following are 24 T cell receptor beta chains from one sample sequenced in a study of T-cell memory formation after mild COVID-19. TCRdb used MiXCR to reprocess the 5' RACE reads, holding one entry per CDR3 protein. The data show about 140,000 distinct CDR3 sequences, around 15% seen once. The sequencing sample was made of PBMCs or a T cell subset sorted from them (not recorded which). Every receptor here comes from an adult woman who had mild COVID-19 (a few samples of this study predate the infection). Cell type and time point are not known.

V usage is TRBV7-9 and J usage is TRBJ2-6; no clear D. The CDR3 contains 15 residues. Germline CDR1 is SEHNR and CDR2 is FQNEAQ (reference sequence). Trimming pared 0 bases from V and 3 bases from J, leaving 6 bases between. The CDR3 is CASSLAPVGANVLTF. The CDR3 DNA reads TGTGCCAGCAGCTTAGCTCCAGTTGGGGCCAACGTCCTGACTTTC.

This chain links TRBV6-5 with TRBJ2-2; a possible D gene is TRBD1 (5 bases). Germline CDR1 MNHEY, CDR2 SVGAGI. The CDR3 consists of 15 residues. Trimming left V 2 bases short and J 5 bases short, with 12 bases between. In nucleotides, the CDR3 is TGTGCCAGCAGTTACCTATTAGGGGTAACCGGGGAGCTGTTTTTT. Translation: CASSYLLGVTGELFF.

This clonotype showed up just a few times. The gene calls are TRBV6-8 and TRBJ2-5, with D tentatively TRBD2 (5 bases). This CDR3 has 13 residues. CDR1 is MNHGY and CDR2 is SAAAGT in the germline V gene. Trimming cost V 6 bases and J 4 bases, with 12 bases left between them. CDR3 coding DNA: TGTGCCAGCAGCGGCGGACTTCCAGAGACCCAGTACTTC. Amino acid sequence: CASSGGLPETQYF.

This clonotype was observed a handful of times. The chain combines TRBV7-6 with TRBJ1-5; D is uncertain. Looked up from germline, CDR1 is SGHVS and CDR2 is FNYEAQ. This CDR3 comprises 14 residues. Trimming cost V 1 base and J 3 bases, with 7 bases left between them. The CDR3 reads CASSLGRLNQPQHF. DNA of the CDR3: TGTGCCAGCAGCTTAGGACGGCTCAATCAGCCCCAGCATTTT.

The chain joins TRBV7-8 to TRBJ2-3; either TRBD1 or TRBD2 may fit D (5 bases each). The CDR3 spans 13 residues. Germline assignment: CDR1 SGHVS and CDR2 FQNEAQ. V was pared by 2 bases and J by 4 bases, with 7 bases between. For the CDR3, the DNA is TGTGCCAGCAGCTTAAGAGGGGCAGATACGCAGTATTTT. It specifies CASSLRGADTQYF.

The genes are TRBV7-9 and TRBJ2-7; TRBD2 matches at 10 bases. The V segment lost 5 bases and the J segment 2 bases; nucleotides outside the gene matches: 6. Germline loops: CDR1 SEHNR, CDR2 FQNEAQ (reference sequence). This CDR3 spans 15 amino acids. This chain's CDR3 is CASSQQSGRAYEQYF. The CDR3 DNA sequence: TGTGCCAGCAGCCAACAAAGCGGGAGGGCCTACGAGCAGTACTTC.

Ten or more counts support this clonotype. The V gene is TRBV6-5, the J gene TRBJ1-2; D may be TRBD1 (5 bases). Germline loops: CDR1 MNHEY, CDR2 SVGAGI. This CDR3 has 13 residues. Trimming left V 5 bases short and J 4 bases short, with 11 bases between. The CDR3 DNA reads TGTGCCAGCAGTAAACGGGACGGCTATGGCTACACCTTC. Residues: CASSKRDGYGYTF.

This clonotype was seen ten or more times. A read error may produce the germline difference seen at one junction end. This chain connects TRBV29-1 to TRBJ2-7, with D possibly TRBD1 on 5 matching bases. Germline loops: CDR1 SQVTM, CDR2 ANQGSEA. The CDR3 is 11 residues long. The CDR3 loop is CSVEDRYEQYF. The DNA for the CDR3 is TGCAGCGTCGAAGACAGATACGAGCAGTACTTC.

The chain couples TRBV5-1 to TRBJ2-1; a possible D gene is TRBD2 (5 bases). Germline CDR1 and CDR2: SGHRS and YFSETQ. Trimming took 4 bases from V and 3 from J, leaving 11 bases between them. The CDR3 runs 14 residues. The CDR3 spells CASSPGLFYNEQFF. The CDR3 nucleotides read TGCGCCAGCAGCCCTGGACTTTTCTACAATGAGCAGTTCTTC. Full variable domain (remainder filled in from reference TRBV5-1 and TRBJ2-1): KAGVTQTPRYLIKTRGQQVTLSCSPISGHRSVSWYQQTPGQGLQFLFEYFSETQRNKGNFPGRFSGRQFSNSRSEMNVSTLELGDSALYLCASSPGLFYNEQFFGPGTRLTVL.

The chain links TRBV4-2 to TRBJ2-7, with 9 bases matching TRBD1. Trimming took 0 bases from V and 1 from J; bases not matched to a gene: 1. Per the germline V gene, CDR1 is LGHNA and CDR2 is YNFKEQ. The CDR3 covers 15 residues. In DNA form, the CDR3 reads TGTGCCAGCAGCCAAGAACAGGGGGCATCCTACGAGCAGTACTTC. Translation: CASSQEQGASYEQYF.

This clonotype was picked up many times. For the CDR3, the DNA is TGTGCCAGCAGTTTGGGGCAGTACTACGAGCAGTACTTC. Translated, it gives CASSLGQYYEQYF. V and J are TRBV12-3 or TRBV12-4 and TRBJ2-7; a possible D gene is TRBD1 (5 bases). V dropped 3 bases and J dropped 3 bases, with 9 bases sitting between them. This CDR3 has 13 residues.

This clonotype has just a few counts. Here the CDR3 reads CASSLAQRVYNEQFF. The CDR3 region has the DNA TGCGCCAGCAGCTTGGCCCAGCGGGTTTACAATGAGCAGTTCTTC. This sequence joins TRBV5-1 and TRBJ2-1; D might be TRBD2 (6 bases). CDR3 size: 15 residues. The V gene's germline CDR1 is SGHRS and CDR2 YFSETQ. Trimming cost V 0 bases and J 4 bases, with 11 bases left between them.

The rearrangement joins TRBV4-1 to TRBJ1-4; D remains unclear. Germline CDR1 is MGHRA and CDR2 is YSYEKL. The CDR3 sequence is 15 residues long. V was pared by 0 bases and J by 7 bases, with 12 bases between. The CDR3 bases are TGCGCCAGCAGCCAAGAGAGTAGAGTGTTTGAAAAACTGTTTTTT. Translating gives CASSQESRVFEKLFF.

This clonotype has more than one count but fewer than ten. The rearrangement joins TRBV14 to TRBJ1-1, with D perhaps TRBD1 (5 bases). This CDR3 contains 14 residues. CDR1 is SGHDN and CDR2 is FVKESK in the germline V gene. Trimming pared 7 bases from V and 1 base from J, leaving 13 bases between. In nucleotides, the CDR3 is TGTGCCAGCAATTCACAGGTGGGGAACACTGAAGCTTTCTTT. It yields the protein CASNSQVGNTEAFF.

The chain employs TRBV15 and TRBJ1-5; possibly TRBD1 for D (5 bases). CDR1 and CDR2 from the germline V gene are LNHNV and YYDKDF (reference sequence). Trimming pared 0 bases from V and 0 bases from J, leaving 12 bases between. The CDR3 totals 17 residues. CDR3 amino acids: CATSRDQGTYSNQPQHF. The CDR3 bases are TGTGCCACCAGCAGAGATCAAGGGACTTATAGCAATCAGCCCCAGCATTTT.

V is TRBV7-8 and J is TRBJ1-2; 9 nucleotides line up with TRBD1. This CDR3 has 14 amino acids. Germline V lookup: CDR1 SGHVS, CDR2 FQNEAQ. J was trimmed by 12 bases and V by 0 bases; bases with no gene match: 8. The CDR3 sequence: CASSLAGTGPGDTF. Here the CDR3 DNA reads TGTGCCAGCAGCTTAGCTGGGACAGGGCCAGGGGACACCTTC.

CDR3 DNA: TGCAGTGCTAGGGCCCCGGATGGCTCCTACAATGAGCAGTTCTTC. This codes for CSARAPDGSYNEQFF. This rearrangement joins TRBV20-1 to TRBJ2-1; unclear D gene. The CDR3 runs 15 residues. The germline V gene has CDR1 DFQATT and CDR2 SNEGSKA (reference sequence). The V end was cut by 3 bases, the J end by 0 bases, with 12 bases between.

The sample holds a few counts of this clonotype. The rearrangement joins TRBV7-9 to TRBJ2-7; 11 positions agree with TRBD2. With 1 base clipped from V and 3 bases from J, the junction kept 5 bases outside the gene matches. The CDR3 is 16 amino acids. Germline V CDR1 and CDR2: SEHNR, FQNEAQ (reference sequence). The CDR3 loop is CASSLGSTSGSYEQYF. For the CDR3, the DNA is TGTGCCAGCAGCTTAGGGTCCACTAGCGGGAGCTACGAGCAGTACTTC.

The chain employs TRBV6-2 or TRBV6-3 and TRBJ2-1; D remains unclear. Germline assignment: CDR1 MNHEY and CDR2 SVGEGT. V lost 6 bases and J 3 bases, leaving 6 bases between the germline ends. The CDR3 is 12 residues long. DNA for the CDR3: TGTGCCAGCAGGTTAGGCTACAATGAGCAGTTCTTC. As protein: CASRLGYNEQFF.

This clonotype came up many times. CDR3 DNA: TGTGCCAGCAGTCGCACGAACACCGGGGAGCTGTTTTTT. Amino acid sequence: CASSRTNTGELFF. V gene TRBV11-2 combines with J gene TRBJ2-2; D not resolved. Germline assignment: CDR1 SGHAT and CDR2 FQNNGV. V was trimmed by 6 bases and J by 0 bases, leaving 5 bases between them. There are 13 residues in the CDR3.

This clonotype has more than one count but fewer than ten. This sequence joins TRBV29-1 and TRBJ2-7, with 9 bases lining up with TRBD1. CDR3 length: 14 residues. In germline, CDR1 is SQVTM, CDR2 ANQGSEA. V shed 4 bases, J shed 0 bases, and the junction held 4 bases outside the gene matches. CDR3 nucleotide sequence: TGCAGCGTTGTGGGGACAGGGAGCTCCTACGAGCAGTACTTC. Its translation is CSVVGTGSSYEQYF.

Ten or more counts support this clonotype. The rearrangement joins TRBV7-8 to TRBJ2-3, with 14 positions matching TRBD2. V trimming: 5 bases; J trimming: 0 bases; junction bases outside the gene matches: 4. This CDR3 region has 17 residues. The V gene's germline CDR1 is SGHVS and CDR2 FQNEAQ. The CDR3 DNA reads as TGTGCCAGCAGCACGTGGACTAGCGGGGGGAGCACAGATACGCAGTATTTT. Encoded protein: CASSTWTSGGSTDTQYF.

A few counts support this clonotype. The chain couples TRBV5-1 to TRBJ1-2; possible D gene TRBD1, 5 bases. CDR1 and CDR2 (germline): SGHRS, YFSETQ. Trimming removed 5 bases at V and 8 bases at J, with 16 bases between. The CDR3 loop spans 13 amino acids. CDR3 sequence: CASRYDSLQGYTF. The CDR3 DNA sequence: TGCGCCAGCAGATACGACAGCTTGCAGGGCTACACCTTC.

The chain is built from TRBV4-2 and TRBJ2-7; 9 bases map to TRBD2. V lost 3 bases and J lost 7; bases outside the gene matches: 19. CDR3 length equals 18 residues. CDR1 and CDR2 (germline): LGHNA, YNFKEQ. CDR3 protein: CASSQRASGAGGPGEQYF. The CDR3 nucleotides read TGTGCCAGCAGCCAGAGGGCCTCCGGTGCGGGAGGGCCGGGGGAGCAGTACTTC.